This TCR beta chain was documented in a study of cytotoxic CD8 clonotypes in ibrutinib-treated CLL. Germline CDR1 is SGHDN and CDR2 is FVKESK. The length of the CDR3 is 16 residues. V was cut by 3 bases and J by 10 bases, with 19 bases left in between. The protocol was immunoSEQ multiplex PCR, while the TCRdb copy is restricted to in-frame clones and leaves out a portion. The sample lists 250,000 to 350,000 clones; 70% to 80% were seen once. The genes are TRBV14 and TRBJ1-6, with D perhaps TRBD1 (6 bases). The material sequenced was PBMCs, taken at disease progression, from a patient treated with ibrutinib. The sequence came from a human donor with chronic lymphocytic leukemia. The CDR3 nucleotides are TGTGCCAGCAGCCACAAGCCGGCGGGGGCTGGATCACCCCTCCACTTT. As protein: CASSHKPAGAGSPLHF. Full variable domain (outside the CDR3, taken from reference TRBV14 and TRBJ1-6): EAGVTQFPSHSVIEKGQTVTLRCDPISGHDNLYWYRRVMGKEIKFLLHFVKESKQDESGMPNNRFLAERTGGTYSTLKVQPAELEDSGVYFCASSHKPAGAGSPLHFGNGTRLTVT.